The T cell receptor (beta chain) under discussion was sequenced for a study of T-cell reconstitution after alpha-beta-depleted transplantation in children. The library targeted TCRbeta and was prepared with unique molecular identifiers. In TCRdb, the PCR reads were re-called with MiXCR into one record per CDR3 protein. Of approximately 630,000 distinct CDR3 sequences listed, around 12% were seen once; the top ten hold 0.79%. Between the trimmed V and J ends, which lost 1 base and 4 bases, there was a span of 11 bases. The CDR3 contains 14 residues. Germline lookup yields CDR1 SGHRS and CDR2 YFSETQ. In the case of this clonotype: Its cognate antigen is unknown.

Study-level results: When one year had passed after transplant, most T-cell counts and diversity came from newly produced T cells. It was reported that alpha-beta T cells came from several hundred expanded graft clones (about two months after transplant). High day-60 TCRbeta diversity in some patients came from surviving recipient T cells and thymic progenitors.

The source was PBMCs, collected before TCRalphabeta/CD19-depleted stem cell transplant. The J gene is TRBJ2-5, the V gene TRBV5-1, with D perhaps given as TRBD1 or TRBD2 (5 bases each). The clonotype originates from a girl aged 2-15 years with congenital amegakaryocytic thrombocytopenia, due to receive a stem cell transplant. The CDR3 nucleotides read TGCGCCAGCAGCTTGCGCAGGGACGCAGAGACCCAGTACTTC. This sequence encodes CASSLRRDAETQYF. Full variable domain (outside the CDR3, taken from reference TRBV5-1 and TRBJ2-5): KAGVTQTPRYLIKTRGQQVTLSCSPISGHRSVSWYQQTPGQGLQFLFEYFSETQRNKGNFPGRFSGRQFSNSRSEMNVSTLELGDSALYLCASSLRRDAETQYFGPGTRLLVL.